The sequence of this T cell receptor (beta chain) was determined in a study of T cell responses to AZD1222 COVID-19 vaccine. Profiling relied on immunoSEQ multiplex PCR, and the TCRdb table lists in-frame clones only, not all of them. The sample contains just over 150,000 clones, around 86% of which appear only once. Second-dose groups at about 4 or about 12 weeks were pooled. Remarks on this clone: Its cognate antigen is unknown.

Germline CDR1 is ENHRY and CDR2 is SYGVKD. The ends lost 4 bases at V and 1 base at J; junction bases unmatched: 10. This CDR3 contains 17 residues. Study-wide points: Repertoires were collected only later (after the peak T cell response had occurred). The study found vaccine-associated CD4 TCRs spanning spike, dominant at 160-218 and 743-854. Baseline seropositivity occurred in only a handful of AZD1222 recipients.

Here the sequenced sample was peripheral blood, taken 28 days after the second AZD1222 dose. The rearrangement joins TRBV10-3 to TRBJ1-3; 7 bases fit TRBD1. The sequence was collected from an adult who received the AZD1222 COVID-19 vaccine. CDR3 coding DNA: TGTGCCATCAGTGCGGCTTCGACAGGGACATCTGGAAACACCATATATTTT. Translation gives CAISAASTGTSGNTIYF.